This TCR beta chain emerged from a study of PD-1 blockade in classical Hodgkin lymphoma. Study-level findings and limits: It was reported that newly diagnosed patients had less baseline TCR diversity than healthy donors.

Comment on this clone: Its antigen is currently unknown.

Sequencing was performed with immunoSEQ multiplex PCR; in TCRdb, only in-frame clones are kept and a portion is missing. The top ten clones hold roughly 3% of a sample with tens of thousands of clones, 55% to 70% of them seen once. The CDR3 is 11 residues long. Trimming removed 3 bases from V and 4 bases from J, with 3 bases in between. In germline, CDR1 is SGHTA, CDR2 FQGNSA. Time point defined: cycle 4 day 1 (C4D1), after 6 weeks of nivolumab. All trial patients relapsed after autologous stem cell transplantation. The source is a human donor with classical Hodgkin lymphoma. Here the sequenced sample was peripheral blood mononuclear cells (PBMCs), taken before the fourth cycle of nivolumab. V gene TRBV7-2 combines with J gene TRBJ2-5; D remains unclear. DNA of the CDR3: TGTGCCAGCAGCTTCGGAGAGACCCAGTACTTC. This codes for CASSFGETQYF. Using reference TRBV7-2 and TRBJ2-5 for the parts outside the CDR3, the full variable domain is GAGVSQSPSNKVTEKGKDVELRCDPISGHTALYWYRQSLGQGLEFLIYFQGNSAPDKSGLPSDRFSAERTGGSVSTLTIQRTQQEDSAVYLCASSFGETQYFGPGTRLLVL.